Listed here are 22 T cell receptor beta chains from one sample, sequenced in a study of radiotherapy plus CTLA-4 blockade in lung cancer. Profiled with immunoSEQ multiplex PCR; TCRdb holds only in-frame clones, not every one. The sample holds roughly 50,000 clones, approximately 80% seen once. The sequenced sample was peripheral blood, obtained from a patient treated with radiotherapy plus ipilimumab. Every receptor here comes from a human donor with non-small cell lung cancer who had a partial response to radiotherapy plus ipilimumab.

This chain uses TRBV6-1 with TRBJ1-1; 7 bases line up with TRBD1. J gave up 0 bases and V 5 bases, and 6 bases lay outside the gene matches. The CDR3 is 15 amino acids. The germline gives CDR1 MNHNS, CDR2 SASEGT. CDR3 nucleotides: TGTGCCAGCAGTCGACCAGGGGGTGTGAACACTGAAGCTTTCTTT. As protein: CASSRPGGVNTEAFF.

This chain uses TRBV29-1 with TRBJ2-7; weak D call: TRBD2 (5 bases). Trimming shortened V by 2 bases and J by 7 bases, and 12 bases separated the two germline ends. This CDR3 has 12 residues. The germline gives CDR1 SQVTM, CDR2 ANQGSEA. CDR3 DNA: TGCAGCGTTGAATTTCGGGGTGATGAGCAGTACTTC. It yields the protein CSVEFRGDEQYF.

The rearrangement links TRBV5-1 to TRBJ2-3; D might be TRBD1 (5 bases). Trimming pared 0 bases from V and 3 bases from J, leaving 14 bases between. This CDR3 has 16 amino acids. The germline CDR1 and CDR2 sequences are SGHRS and YFSETQ. The CDR3 protein is CASSLAKTSGTDTQYF. Here the CDR3 DNA reads TGCGCCAGCAGCTTGGCAAAGACTTCAGGGACAGATACGCAGTATTTT.

This chain links TRBV7-2 with TRBJ2-5, with 9 bases identical to TRBD1. The germline CDR1 and CDR2 sequences are SGHTA and FQGNSA. With 3 bases clipped from V and 5 bases from J, the junction kept 4 bases outside the gene matches. The length of the CDR3 is 14 residues. CDR3 in DNA: TGTGCCAGCAGCTTTGACAGGGGGTGGGAGACCCAGTACTTC. It translates to CASSFDRGWETQYF.

This clone was counted once. The gene calls are TRBV5-4 and TRBJ2-5, with TRBD2 matching over 8 bases. The V gene's germline CDR1 is SGHNT and CDR2 YYREEE (reference sequence). After removal of 0 bases from V and 5 bases from J, the junction contained 3 bases not matched to a gene. The CDR3 has 14 amino acids. The CDR3 nucleotides are TGTGCCAGCAGCTTGGCCCCGGGAGGGGAGACCCAGTACTTC. This codes for CASSLAPGGETQYF.

J is TRBJ2-1 and V is TRBV29-1; possible D gene TRBD1, 5 bases. Germline V lookup: CDR1 SQVTM, CDR2 ANQGSEA. The CDR3 consists of 16 residues. V gave up 0 bases and J gave up 4 bases, with 16 bases separating them. The CDR3 loop reads CSVEDKIWTPYNEQFF. In DNA, the CDR3 is TGCAGCGTTGAAGATAAGATCTGGACACCATACAATGAGCAGTTCTTC.

Only a few counts were recorded for this clone. V gene TRBV19 combines with J gene TRBJ2-7; 7 bases agree with TRBD2. V shed 1 base, J shed 5 bases, and the junction held 5 bases outside the gene matches. There are 14 residues in the CDR3. The V gene's germline CDR1 is LNHDA and CDR2 SQIVND (reference sequence). This CDR3 is CASSIGTRGNEQYF. DNA for the CDR3: TGTGCCAGTAGTATAGGGACTAGGGGCAACGAGCAGTACTTC. The full variable domain, its missing parts supplied by reference TRBV19 and TRBJ2-7, is DGGITQSPKYLFRKEGQNVTLSCEQNLNHDAMYWYRQDPGQGLRLIYYSQIVNDFQKGDIAEGYSVSREKKESFPLTVTSAQKNPTAFYLCASSIGTRGNEQYFGPGTRLTVT.

The rearrangement links TRBV19 to TRBJ1-6; 9 bases agree with TRBD1. Germline V gene lookup returns CDR1 LNHDA and CDR2 SQIVND (reference sequence). The CDR3 has 14 amino acids. The V and J ends lost 9 bases and 6 bases, in that order; junction bases with no gene match: 6. CDR3 sequence (DNA): TGTGCCAGCGCTACAGGGGGCACTAATTCACCCCTCCACTTT. As protein: CASATGGTNSPLHF.

This sequence joins TRBV5-1 and TRBJ2-5; no clear D gene. The CDR3 sequence is 14 residues long. Between the trimmed V and J ends, which lost 0 bases and 2 bases, there was a span of 8 bases. Germline V gene sequence: CDR1 SGHRS, CDR2 YFSETQ. For the CDR3, the DNA is TGCGCCAGCAGCTTGGGACTGCAACAAGAGACCCAGTACTTC. Protein product: CASSLGLQQETQYF.

V usage is TRBV21-1 and J usage is TRBJ1-1; TRBD1 is the table's D call and was not checked against the DNA. TRBV21-1 is given as a pseudogene. The length of the CDR3 is 13 residues. The CDR3 loop reads CASISGGYTEAFF. CDR3 DNA: TGTGCCAGCATCTCAGGGGGATACACTGAAGCTTTCTTT.

This rearrangement joins TRBV9 to TRBJ1-1, with 11 bases matching TRBD1. Germline-derived CDR1 and CDR2 are SGDLS and YYNGEE. The J segment lost 4 bases and the V segment lost 3 bases, leaving 2 bases of the junction unmatched. The CDR3 covers 14 residues. Here the CDR3 reads CASSAGQGVTEAFF. The CDR3 DNA sequence: TGTGCCAGCAGCGCGGGACAGGGGGTCACTGAAGCTTTCTTT.

In DNA, the CDR3 is TGTGCCAGCAGGAGAGGGATTGTCACTGAAGCTTTCTTT. It encodes CASRRGIVTEAFF. The chain joins TRBV6-5 to TRBJ1-1; no firm D call. CDR1 MNHEY and CDR2 SVGAGI come from the germline V gene. The CDR3 is made up of 13 amino acids. Trimming removed 6 bases at V and 4 bases at J, with 12 bases between.

The chain uses TRBV9 and TRBJ2-3; 10 bases map to TRBD1. The CDR3 runs to 15 residues. The germline V gene encodes CDR1 SGDLS and CDR2 YYNGEE. J lost 1 base, V lost 3 bases, and 2 bases had no gene match. CDR3 loop: CASSDGTGGTDTQYF. For the CDR3, the DNA is TGTGCCAGCAGCGATGGGACAGGGGGCACAGATACGCAGTATTTT.

In nucleotides, the CDR3 is TGCGCCAGCAGCTCGGGACACTTAACCCCCGCGAACACCGGGGAGCTGTTTTTT. Translated, it gives CASSSGHLTPANTGELFF. The chain uses TRBV5-1 and TRBJ2-2; D might be TRBD1 (6 bases). CDR3 length: 18 residues. Germline CDR1 SGHRS, CDR2 YFSETQ. The V end lost 3 bases, the J end lost 0 bases, and 18 bases lay between the germline ends.

The chain is built from TRBV18 and TRBJ2-7, with D maybe TRBD2 (7 bases). In germline, CDR1 is KGHSH, CDR2 LQKENI. The CDR3 runs 15 residues. Trimming took 2 bases from V and 5 from J, leaving 16 bases between them. The CDR3 spells CASSPGRGKNHEQYF. CDR3 coding DNA: TGTGCCAGCTCACCAGGGAGGGGGAAAAACCACGAGCAGTACTTC.

This rearrangement joins TRBV29-1 to TRBJ2-1; no reliable D call. The CDR3 runs 13 residues. V lost 6 bases, J lost 4 bases, and 13 bases lay in between. Germline V lookup: CDR1 SQVTM, CDR2 ANQGSEA. In DNA form, the CDR3 reads TGCAGCGTCGTACTAATGGGTTACAATGAGCAGTTCTTC. Protein product: CSVVLMGYNEQFF.

The chain employs TRBV6-5 and TRBJ2-2; maybe TRBD1 (6 bases). Trimming took off 3 bases at V and 1 base at J, with 9 bases between the two ends. CDR1 is MNHEY, CDR2 SVGAGI, per germline. The CDR3 consists of 15 residues. The DNA of the CDR3 is TGTGCCAGCAGTTATCAGGGGATGAACACCGGGGAGCTGTTTTTT. Translation gives CASSYQGMNTGELFF.

The chain uses TRBV5-1 and TRBJ1-1, with D perhaps matching TRBD1 (6 bases). V was pared by 0 bases and J by 5 bases, with 14 bases between. Germline lookup yields CDR1 SGHRS and CDR2 YFSETQ. This CDR3 has 15 residues. CDR3 region: CASSLAAGEWTEAFF. CDR3 sequence (DNA): TGCGCCAGCAGCTTGGCGGCAGGGGAGTGGACTGAAGCTTTCTTT.

This clone has only a few counts. V usage is TRBV4-1 and J usage is TRBJ1-4; 10 positions agree with TRBD1. This CDR3 has 18 amino acids. Germline trimming cut 4 bases from V and 8 bases from J; bases unmatched to any gene: 16. CDR1 and CDR2 from the germline V gene are MGHRA and YSYEKL. CDR3 protein: CASSPPARDRGSWEKLFF. CDR3 in DNA: TGCGCCAGCAGCCCCCCGGCCCGGGACAGGGGTTCGTGGGAAAAACTGTTTTTT.

The V call is TRBV5-6, the J call TRBJ1-5; D perhaps matches TRBD1 (6 bases). The CDR3 loop spans 16 amino acids. CDR1 SGHDT and CDR2 YYEEEE come from the germline V gene. V dropped 3 bases and J dropped 2 bases, with 15 bases sitting between them. The CDR3 sequence: CASSSGGGRGNQPQHF. CDR3 DNA sequence: TGTGCCAGCAGCTCCGGGGGGGGCAGGGGCAATCAGCCCCAGCATTTT.

The chain is built from TRBV2 and TRBJ1-4; TRBD1 aligns across 8 bases. J lost 7 bases, V lost 4 bases, and 2 bases had no gene match. The CDR3 runs to 13 residues. Germline V gives CDR1 SNHLY, CDR2 FYNNEI. The CDR3 here is CASSGQGIEKLFF. DNA for the CDR3: TGTGCCAGCAGTGGACAGGGGATTGAAAAACTGTTTTTT.

The chain recombines TRBV5-6 with TRBJ2-5; the D gene is possibly TRBD1 (6 bases). The J call may be wrong; the DNA end is better matched by TRBJ2-7. Germline CDR1 SGHDT, CDR2 YYEEEE. This CDR3 is 13 amino acids long. Here the CDR3 reads CASSVGTSYEQYF. CDR3 nucleotides: TGTGCCAGCAGCGTCGGGACATCCTACGAGCAGTACTTC.